This paragraph reports one T cell receptor (beta chain). The sample belongs to a study of control samples from healthy donors and cancer patients. This CDR3 is built from 11 residues. Germline CDR1 and CDR2: DFQATT and SNEGSKA (reference sequence). V lost 4 bases and J lost 9, with 10 bases in between. The method was immunoSEQ multiplex PCR; TCRdb's version includes in-frame clones alone and lacks a portion of them. Of about 7,400 clones detected, approximately 82% appear once; the ten largest clones hold 25% to 30%. This chain links TRBV20-1 with TRBJ2-1, with D uncertain. The sequence was collected from a man in his 70s with lung cancer. Specimen: PBMCs. The CDR3 DNA is TGCAGTGCTACGACATCTACTGAGCAGTTCTTC. This sequence encodes CSATTSTEQFF.